A selection of T cell receptor beta chains follows, all from one sample in a study of T cells in Graves' hyperthyroidism and ophthalmopathy. TCRdb ran MiXCR on the multiplex PCR reads and lists one entry per CDR3 protein. Found here are some 550,000 distinct CDR3 sequences, around 15% of them singletons; the top ten hold more than 3%. Sequenced material: blood. The receptors were sampled from a woman between 35 and 50 years old with Graves' ophthalmopathy. The CDR3 runs from the conserved cysteine through the conserved F or W. A D gene is named only where the DNA matches it firmly. Clone size is stated in some rows and not others, as once, few, many or a class when expanded.

abundance	v_gene	j_gene	len	d_gene	CDR3aa	CDR3nt
few	TRBV29-1	TRBJ2-7	15	TRBD1	CSVEVKGQGLYEQYF	TGCAGCGTTGAAGTTAAGGGACAGGGACTCTACGAGCAGTACTTC
-	TRBV6-1	TRBJ1-6	14	TRBD1	CATTRTGGNSPLHF	TGTGCCACCACGAGAACAGGGGGAAATTCACCCCTCCACTTT
few	TRBV11-2	TRBJ2-6	21	TRBD2	CASSPRVSGYSSPSGANVLTF	TGTGCCAGCAGCCCCAGGGTTAGCGGGTACTCCTCCCCCTCTGGGGCCAACGTCCTGACTTTC
few	TRBV19	TRBJ1-2	12	-	CASSSRNYGYTF	TGTGCCAGTAGTAGCAGAAACTATGGCTACACCTTC
many	TRBV15	TRBJ2-5	15	TRBD2	CATSRDPGGPETQYF	TGTGCCACCAGCAGAGATCCGGGAGGGCCAGAGACCCAGTACTTC
-	TRBV20-1	TRBJ2-3	16	TRBD2	CSARGGTSGSLYTQYF	TGCAGTGCTAGGGGGGGTACTAGCGGGAGCTTGTATACGCAGTATTTT
few	TRBV19	TRBJ2-7	16	TRBD1	CASTENRGYPPYEQYF	TGTGCCAGTACCGAAAACAGGGGTTACCCTCCCTACGAGCAGTACTTC
-	TRBV7-9	TRBJ2-4	17	-	CASSRLLDLKAKNIQYF	TGTGCCAGCAGCCGATTACTGGACCTCAAAGCCAAAAACATTCAGTACTTC
many	TRBV6-5	TRBJ1-1	14	-	CASSYPGANTEAFF	TGTGCCAGCAGTTACCCAGGTGCGAACACTGAAGCTTTCTTT
few	TRBV20-1	TRBJ1-2	15	TRBD1	CSAREGDRGTYGYTF	TGCAGTGCTAGAGAGGGGGACAGGGGAACCTATGGCTACACCTTC
few	TRBV6-1	TRBJ1-3	15	-	CASSEAVPGVGTIYF	TGTGCCAGCAGTGAAGCGGTTCCGGGTGTGGGCACCATATATTTT
many	TRBV9	TRBJ1-1	14	-	CASSPTDGQTEAFF	TGTGCCAGCAGCCCTACGGATGGACAAACTGAAGCTTTCTTT
-	TRBV6-1	TRBJ2-6	15	-	CASSERISGANVLTF	TGTGCCAGCAGTGAAAGGATCTCTGGGGCCAACGTCCTGACTTTC
once	TRBV24-1	TRBJ2-1	15	TRBD1	CATSGGGTGRNEQFF	TGTGCCACCAGTGGGGGCGGGACAGGGCGGAATGAGCAGTTCTTC
-	TRBV5-1	TRBJ1-1	16	-	CASSLAGAGLNTEAFF	TGCGCCAGCAGCTTGGCCGGGGCAGGGTTGAACACTGAAGCTTTCTTT